Each of the 31 T cell receptor beta chains below was sequenced from the same sample in a study of shared clonotypes between healthy human individuals. The protocol was immunoSEQ multiplex PCR, while the TCRdb copy is restricted to in-frame clones and leaves out a portion. The sample has about 510,000 clones; less than 96% are singletons. The sequenced sample consisted of naive CD4+ T cells sorted from blood. Specified subset: CD45RA+ positively selected. The receptors derive from a woman aged 25 to 39 in good health.

This clone was found once. The chain carries TRBV7-2 and TRBJ1-5; D gene unclear. The CDR3 runs 14 residues. V dropped 3 bases and J dropped 4 bases, with 10 bases sitting between them. Per germline, CDR1 SGHTA and CDR2 FQGNSA. CDR3 nucleotides: TGTGCCAGCAGCTTCTTAGCGGGAAATCAGCCCCAGCATTTT. Its protein product is CASSFLAGNQPQHF.

V and J are TRBV11-3 and TRBJ2-1; TRBD1 matches 11 bases. Trimming removed 3 bases from V and 6 bases from J; junction bases left unmatched: 10. The CDR3 spans 17 residues. Germline CDR1 SGHNT, CDR2 YENEEA. The DNA of the CDR3 is TGTGCCAGCAGCTTTGGACAGGGGGCCCCCGGCCCCAATGAGCAGTTCTTC. This gives the protein CASSFGQGAPGPNEQFF.

The chain combines TRBV5-1 with TRBJ2-2, with D unclear. The CDR3 consists of 11 residues. CDR1 is SGHRS, CDR2 YFSETQ, per germline. V was trimmed by 5 bases and J by 6 bases, leaving 5 bases between them. In nucleotides, the CDR3 is TGCGCCAGCAGATTCTCCGGGGAGCTGTTTTTT. Encoded protein: CASRFSGELFF.

V is TRBV6-5 and J is TRBJ1-5; D may be TRBD1 (5 bases). This CDR3 has 14 amino acids. V dropped 2 bases and J dropped 6 bases, with 11 bases sitting between them. From germline, CDR1 is MNHEY and CDR2 SVGAGI. CDR3 sequence reads: CASSYRGRGQPQHF. In nucleotides, the CDR3 is TGTGCCAGCAGTTACAGAGGTAGGGGTCAGCCCCAGCATTTT.

The chain uses TRBV5-1 and TRBJ2-2, with TRBD2 matching over 9 bases. This CDR3 spans 17 amino acids. Germline V gene sequence: CDR1 SGHRS, CDR2 YFSETQ. Trimming cost V 0 bases and J 3 bases; bases outside gene matches: 6. The CDR3 sequence is CASSLVAGAADTGELFF. The CDR3 coding sequence is TGCGCCAGCAGCTTGGTAGCGGGAGCAGCGGACACCGGGGAGCTGTTTTTT.

The chain employs TRBV9 and TRBJ2-2; D is unresolved. The CDR3 runs to 15 residues. V gave up 0 bases and J gave up 5 bases, with 11 bases separating them. From germline, CDR1 is SGDLS and CDR2 YYNGEE. As DNA, the CDR3 is TGTGCCAGCAGCGTAGCGGTGGGATCGACCGGGGAGCTGTTTTTT. This codes for CASSVAVGSTGELFF.

The chain combines TRBV28 with TRBJ2-1; no firm D call. Germline assignment: CDR1 MDHEN and CDR2 SYDVKM. The length of the CDR3 is 15 residues. V was cut by 2 bases and J by 2 bases, with 10 bases left in between. CDR3 sequence: CASSLPRNAYNEQFF. The CDR3 DNA follows: TGTGCCAGCAGTTTACCACGGAACGCCTACAATGAGCAGTTCTTC.

V gene TRBV11-1 combines with J gene TRBJ2-1; 10 bases are shared with TRBD1. The CDR3 is made up of 14 amino acids. Germline V CDR1 and CDR2: SGHAT, FQDESV (reference sequence). Trimming at V came to 4 bases and at J to 4 bases, leaving 1 base not matched to a gene. As DNA, the CDR3 is TGTGCCAGCAGCTCGGGACAGGGGTACAATGAGCAGTTCTTC. Encoded protein: CASSSGQGYNEQFF. Full variable domain (missing parts from reference TRBV11-1 and TRBJ2-1): EAEVAQSPRYKITEKSQAVAFWCDPISGHATLYWYRQILGQGPELLVQFQDESVVDDSQLPKDRFSAERLKGVDSTLKIQPAELGDSAMYLCASSSGQGYNEQFFGPGTRLTVL.

V and J are TRBV5-4 and TRBJ2-3, with D perhaps TRBD2 (6 bases). There are 15 residues in the CDR3. The V gene's germline CDR1 is SGHNT and CDR2 YYREEE (reference sequence). With 1 base removed from V and 3 bases from J, the gap between germline ends came to 12 bases. CDR3 region: CASSLSGTPTDTQYF. The CDR3 DNA sequence: TGTGCCAGCAGCTTGTCCGGGACTCCAACAGATACGCAGTATTTT.

The chain carries TRBV11-3 and TRBJ2-5; D not certain. CDR3 size: 13 residues. The V end was cut by 1 base, the J end by 5 bases, with 8 bases between. The germline CDR1 and CDR2 sequences are SGHNT and YENEEA. For the CDR3, the DNA is TGTGCCAGCAGCTTAGTTGAAGGGGAGACCCAGTACTTC. Protein product: CASSLVEGETQYF.

This clone has just one count. The chain has TRBV5-4 and TRBJ2-7; unclear D gene. The germline gives CDR1 SGHNT, CDR2 YYREEE (reference sequence). V lost 4 bases and J lost 3, with 11 bases in between. The CDR3 consists of 13 residues. For the CDR3, the DNA is TGTGCCAGCAGCGTAGGACCAGACTACGAGCAGTACTTC. This gives the protein CASSVGPDYEQYF. The complete variable domain, with remaining parts taken from reference TRBV5-4 and TRBJ2-7, reads ETGVTQSPTHLIKTRGQQVTLRCSSQSGHNTVSWYQQALGQGPQFIFQYYREEENGRGNFPPRFSGLQFPNYSSELNVNALELDDSALYLCASSVGPDYEQYFGPGTRLTVT.

This rearrangement joins TRBV6-5 to TRBJ2-7; TRBD2 matches 7 bases. Trimming cost V 6 bases and J 0 bases; bases outside gene matches: 8. Germline V gene data show CDR1 as MNHEY and CDR2 as SVGAGI. CDR3 length equals 15 residues. The CDR3 nucleotides are TGTGCCAGCAGCCCCCAGGGAGGGCACTCCTACGAGCAGTACTTC. Translating it yields CASSPQGGHSYEQYF.

J is TRBJ2-6 and V is TRBV7-9; 10 bases align to TRBD1. Germline V gene sequence: CDR1 SEHNR, CDR2 FQNEAQ (reference sequence). The ends lost 5 bases at V and 2 bases at J; junction bases unmatched: 12. This CDR3 is built from 19 residues. Here the CDR3 DNA reads TGTGCCAGCAGCAACATCCACGGACAGGGGGAAACTGGGGCCAACGTCCTGACTTTC. Translating it yields CASSNIHGQGETGANVLTF.

This clone was seen a handful of times. V usage is TRBV30 and J usage is TRBJ1-4, with TRBD1 matching 7 bases. Germline V CDR1 and CDR2: GTSNPN, SVGIG (reference sequence). This CDR3 has 13 residues. J lost 8 bases, V lost 4 bases, and 7 bases had no gene match. CDR3 in DNA: TGTGCCTGGATGAGGGACAGCGGAGAAAAACTGTTTTTT. Protein: CAWMRDSGEKLFF.

Only one count was recorded for this clone. J is TRBJ1-4 and V is TRBV5-1; D possibly corresponds to TRBD1 (5 bases). CDR1 is SGHRS and CDR2 is YFSETQ in the germline V gene. The CDR3 runs 15 residues. V dropped 1 base and J dropped 7 bases, with 14 bases sitting between them. The CDR3 loop is CASSLRTGPREKLFF. The DNA of the CDR3 is TGCGCCAGCAGCTTGAGGACGGGGCCCCGTGAAAAACTGTTTTTT.

The genes are TRBV6-6 and TRBJ2-2; 8 nucleotides agree with TRBD2. Per the germline V gene, CDR1 is MNHNY and CDR2 is SVGAGI (reference sequence). The V gene end was trimmed by 8 bases and the J gene end by 8 bases; junction bases not matched to a gene: 16. CDR3 size: 16 residues. The CDR3 region has the DNA TGTGCCAGCGAACGGGACTACCGAATAGCGGGAGGGGAGCTGTTTTTT. It codes for CASERDYRIAGGELFF.

This clone appeared once. This chain links TRBV18 with TRBJ2-1, with D unclear. There are 17 residues in the CDR3. From germline, CDR1 is KGHSH and CDR2 LQKENI. V lost 0 bases, J lost 0 bases, and 12 bases lay in between. The CDR3 DNA reads as TGTGCCAGCTCACCACCAGGTCCGGGCAGCTCCTACAATGAGCAGTTCTTC. Amino acid sequence: CASSPPGPGSSYNEQFF. Full variable domain (outside the CDR3, taken from reference TRBV18 and TRBJ2-1): NAGVMQNPRHLVRRRGQEARLRCSPMKGHSHVYWYRQLPEEGLKFMVYLQKENIIDESGMPKERFSAEFPKEGPSILRIQQVVRGDSAAYFCASSPPGPGSSYNEQFFGPGTRLTVL.

V gene TRBV10-3 combines with J gene TRBJ2-7, with 7 bases identical to TRBD1. CDR1 is ENHRY and CDR2 is SYGVKD in the germline V gene. V lost 2 bases, J lost 0 bases, and 7 bases stayed unmatched. The length of the CDR3 is 16 residues. DNA for the CDR3: TGTGCCATCAGTGAGCGACGCACAGGGGACTCCTACGAGCAGTACTTC. Its translation is CAISERRTGDSYEQYF.

V is TRBV2 and J is TRBJ2-6; D call uncertain. The CDR3 has 14 amino acids. Trimming shortened V by 5 bases and J by 2 bases, and 7 bases separated the two germline ends. Germline lookup yields CDR1 SNHLY and CDR2 FYNNEI. CDR3 nucleotide sequence: TGTGCCAGCAGTCCACCCCCTGGGGCCAACGTCCTGACTTTC. Its protein is CASSPPPGANVLTF.

This chain links TRBV7-3 with TRBJ2-3; 7 bases map to TRBD2. The CDR3 is 14 amino acids. Per germline, CDR1 SGHTA and CDR2 FQGTGA. The V segment lost 5 bases and the J segment 4 bases; nucleotides outside the gene matches: 6. The CDR3 DNA follows: TGTGCCAGCAGCCCCGGCGGGAGCGCAGATACGCAGTATTTT. It yields the protein CASSPGGSADTQYF.

The chain is built from TRBV7-9 and TRBJ2-1, with 15 bases aligning to TRBD2. Germline V gene sequence: CDR1 SEHNR, CDR2 FQNEAQ (reference sequence). The CDR3 is 15 residues long. After removal of 5 bases from V and 9 bases from J, the junction contained 5 bases not matched to a gene. The CDR3 nucleotides read TGTGCCAGCAGCCCGGGACTAGCGGGAGGAACTGAGCAGTTCTTC. Translating gives CASSPGLAGGTEQFF.

This sequence joins TRBV11-3 and TRBJ2-1; 9 positions match TRBD2. CDR1 SGHNT and CDR2 YENEEA come from the germline V gene. The CDR3 has 17 amino acids. The V gene end was trimmed by 3 bases and the J gene end by 1 base; junction bases not matched to a gene: 7. CDR3 sequence: CASSLDAAGGSYNEQFF. The CDR3 DNA follows: TGTGCCAGCAGCTTGGACGCCGCGGGAGGGTCCTACAATGAGCAGTTCTTC.

The chain couples TRBV7-8 to TRBJ2-6; no definite D call. The V end lost 6 bases, the J end lost 7 bases, and 13 bases lay between the germline ends. The germline CDR1 and CDR2 sequences are SGHVS and FQNEAQ. The CDR3 runs to 14 residues. The CDR3 sequence is CASSPARIANVLTF. Written as DNA, the CDR3 is TGTGCCAGCAGTCCCGCGAGGATCGCCAACGTCCTGACTTTC.

The chain carries TRBV28 and TRBJ2-3, with TRBD1 identical over 7 bases. V was clipped by 6 bases and J by 1 base; unmatched bases: 7. This CDR3 spans 15 amino acids. Looked up from germline, CDR1 is MDHEN and CDR2 is SYDVKM. DNA of the CDR3: TGTGCCAGCAGGACCCCCCAGGGGGGCACAGATACGCAGTATTTT. As protein: CASRTPQGGTDTQYF.

This clone was observed a single time. The CDR3 spells CASSPRWVQDTQYF. The CDR3 DNA reads as TGTGCCAGCAGTCCCCGCTGGGTACAAGATACGCAGTATTTT. The gene calls are TRBV27 and TRBJ2-3; no clear D. V lost 5 bases to trimming and J lost 5 bases, with 14 bases between them. Germline V CDR1 and CDR2: MNHEY, SMNVEV (reference sequence). The CDR3 runs to 14 residues.

This clone was recorded once. V gene TRBV6-1 combines with J gene TRBJ1-5, with 7 bases identical to TRBD1. The CDR3 extends over 15 amino acids. Trimming took 7 bases from V and 0 from J; bases not matched to a gene: 6. The germline V gene encodes CDR1 MNHNS and CDR2 SASEGT. The CDR3 region is CASKGDRSSNQPQHF. In DNA form, the CDR3 reads TGTGCCAGCAAGGGGGACAGATCTAGCAATCAGCCCCAGCATTTT.

This chain uses TRBV6-1 with TRBJ2-7; TRBD2 is a possible D gene (6 bases). The V end was cut by 1 base, the J end by 3 bases, with 13 bases between. CDR1 is MNHNS, CDR2 SASEGT, per germline. This CDR3 contains 15 residues. This CDR3 is CASSEEAGRVYEQYF. CDR3 sequence (DNA): TGTGCCAGCAGTGAAGAGGCGGGAAGGGTCTACGAGCAGTACTTC.

The chain combines TRBV19 with TRBJ2-2; D is ambiguous. The CDR3 consists of 14 residues. The V gene lost 7 bases and the J gene lost 2 bases, with 11 bases spanning the gap. Germline lookup yields CDR1 LNHDA and CDR2 SQIVND (reference sequence). CDR3 sequence reads: CASTRNKNTGELFF. In DNA form, the CDR3 reads TGTGCCAGTACTAGAAATAAAAACACCGGGGAGCTGTTTTTT. The full variable domain, completed using reference TRBV19 and TRBJ2-2, is DGGITQSPKYLFRKEGQNVTLSCEQNLNHDAMYWYRQDPGQGLRLIYYSQIVNDFQKGDIAEGYSVSREKKESFPLTVTSAQKNPTAFYLCASTRNKNTGELFFGEGSRLTVL.

The V gene is TRBV6-5, the J gene TRBJ1-1, with a weak D call TRBD1 (6 bases). V was shortened by 4 bases and J by 8 bases, with 14 bases between the two germline ends. This CDR3 comprises 13 residues. Per germline, CDR1 MNHEY and CDR2 SVGAGI. This CDR3 reads CASSSPGGPEAFF. For the CDR3, the DNA is TGTGCCAGCAGTTCTCCTGGGGGCCCCGAAGCTTTCTTT.

V gene TRBV6-7 combines with J gene TRBJ1-2; a possible D gene is TRBD1 (6 bases). TRBV6-7 is recorded as an ORF, its role being uncertain. The CDR3 has 15 amino acids. The V end lost 5 bases, the J end lost 8 bases, and 21 bases lay between the germline ends. The CDR3 bases are TGTGCCAGCAGTCCCCCTGTCGGGTGGGGGCGAGGCTACACCTTC. Protein sequence: CASSPPVGWGRGYTF.

The chain has TRBV28 and TRBJ2-7; a possible D gene is TRBD1 (6 bases). Trimming took 2 bases from V and 2 from J, leaving 10 bases between them. The CDR3 runs 14 residues. Germline CDR1 reads MDHEN; CDR2 reads SYDVKM. CDR3 nucleotide sequence: TGTGCCAGCAGTTTACTAGGACAGACCTACGAGCAGTACTTC. It yields the protein CASSLLGQTYEQYF.